Following are 13 T cell receptor beta chains from one sample sequenced in a study of CD8+ T cells in alopecia areata. Extraction of RNA preceded its reverse transcription into cDNA, which served as the sequencing template. The data were produced by immunoSEQ multiplex PCR, yet TCRdb's version contains in-frame clones alone and is incomplete. The sample consists of some 110,000 clones, 35% to 45% of them appearing once. The sample was CD4+ T cells sorted from blood. The receptors shown here come from a human donor with alopecia areata.

This chain uses TRBV7-2 with TRBJ2-7; D gene ambiguous. In germline, CDR1 is SGHTA, CDR2 FQGNSA. V lost 2 bases, J lost 5 bases, and 4 bases lay in between. The CDR3 length is 11 residues. The DNA for the CDR3 is TGTGCCAGCAGCTTAAGGCACGAGCAGTACTTC. Translation gives CASSLRHEQYF.

The chain combines TRBV19 with TRBJ1-1; possible D gene TRBD1, 6 bases. This CDR3 has 14 residues. Germline V gives CDR1 LNHDA, CDR2 SQIVND (reference sequence). The V and J ends lost 5 bases and 1 base respectively, with 11 bases between them. CDR3: CASSLRTANTEAFF. The DNA for the CDR3 is TGTGCCAGTAGTTTGCGGACAGCGAACACTGAAGCTTTCTTT.

The chain carries TRBV5-1 and TRBJ2-4, with 8 bases fitting TRBD1. Germline lookup yields CDR1 SGHRS and CDR2 YFSETQ. The CDR3 has 14 amino acids. The ends lost 4 bases at V and 5 bases at J; junction bases unmatched: 5. The CDR3 DNA follows: TGCGCCAGCAGCGCGATGACAGGGGAAAACATTCAGTACTTC. As protein: CASSAMTGENIQYF.

This chain links TRBV30 with TRBJ2-1; TRBD2 aligns across 11 bases. This CDR3 contains 17 residues. Germline V lookup: CDR1 GTSNPN, CDR2 SVGIG (reference sequence). With 2 bases clipped from V and 6 bases from J, the junction kept 12 bases outside the gene matches. The CDR3 coding sequence is TGTGCCTGGAGTTCCTGGCGACTAGCGGGATCCATCAATGAGCAGTTCTTC. It is translated as CAWSSWRLAGSINEQFF.

The chain has TRBV7-6 and TRBJ2-7, with a weak D call TRBD2 (7 bases). The ends were cut back, 5 bases at V and 3 bases at J, with 17 bases in the middle. Germline assignment: CDR1 SGHVS and CDR2 FNYEAQ. The CDR3 is made up of 15 amino acids. The CDR3 is CASSPLLGGHYEQYF. CDR3 DNA: TGTGCCAGCAGCCCCCTATTGGGGGGGCACTACGAGCAGTACTTC.

The rearrangement links TRBV29-1 to TRBJ1-2; TRBD1 matches 9 bases. The CDR3 consists of 14 residues. Per germline, CDR1 SQVTM and CDR2 ANQGSEA. After removal of 5 bases from V and 6 bases from J, the junction contained 10 bases not matched to a gene. CDR3 residues: CSVTTGGRGNGYTF. The CDR3 coding sequence is TGCAGCGTTACTACAGGGGGCAGGGGGAATGGCTACACCTTC.

This clone was seen a handful of times. The chain couples TRBV5-1 to TRBJ2-7, with no clear D. Trimming stripped 0 bases from V and 2 bases from J, with 6 bases between. Germline lookup yields CDR1 SGHRS and CDR2 YFSETQ. The CDR3 extends over 13 amino acids. The CDR3 reads CASSLDTPYEQYF. The CDR3 nucleotides are TGCGCCAGCAGCTTGGACACTCCCTACGAGCAGTACTTC. Full variable domain (outside the CDR3, taken from reference TRBV5-1 and TRBJ2-7): KAGVTQTPRYLIKTRGQQVTLSCSPISGHRSVSWYQQTPGQGLQFLFEYFSETQRNKGNFPGRFSGRQFSNSRSEMNVSTLELGDSALYLCASSLDTPYEQYFGPGTRLTVT.

The V gene is TRBV7-6, the J gene TRBJ2-5, with 7 nucleotides matching TRBD1. The length of the CDR3 is 16 residues. The V segment lost 4 bases and the J segment 6 bases; nucleotides outside the gene matches: 14. Germline values: CDR1 SGHVS, CDR2 FNYEAQ. The CDR3 protein is CASSSKPGQRQQTQYF. CDR3 DNA: TGTGCCAGCAGCTCGAAGCCGGGACAGAGGCAACAGACCCAGTACTTC. The full variable domain, rest sourced from reference TRBV7-6 and TRBJ2-5, is GAGVSQSPRYKVTKRGQDVALRCDPISGHVSLYWYRQALGQGPEFLTYFNYEAQQDKSGLPNDRFSAERPEGSISTLTIQRTEQRDSAMYRCASSSKPGQRQQTQYFGPGTRLLVL.

This clone has a handful of counts. V and J are TRBV29-1 and TRBJ2-3, with 10 bases that match TRBD2. Per the germline V gene, CDR1 is SQVTM and CDR2 is ANQGSEA. With V trimmed by 8 bases and J by 2 bases, 4 bases remained unmatched. There are 13 residues in the CDR3. CDR3 nucleotides: TGCAGCTCACTAGCGGGGACCACAGATACGCAGTATTTT. This encodes CSSLAGTTDTQYF.

This clone was detected only a few times. The chain links TRBV7-9 to TRBJ2-5; no clear D. V was trimmed by 0 bases and J by 4 bases, leaving 9 bases between them. The CDR3 is 14 amino acids. CDR1 SEHNR and CDR2 FQNEAQ come from the germline V gene (reference sequence). CDR3 in amino acids: CASSLAATRETQYF. CDR3 nucleotide sequence: TGTGCCAGCAGCTTAGCCGCCACTCGAGAGACCCAGTACTTC.

V gene TRBV27 combines with J gene TRBJ2-5, with 9 bases aligning to TRBD1. This CDR3 is 14 amino acids long. Trimming removed 8 bases from V and 4 bases from J; junction bases left unmatched: 8. From germline, CDR1 is MNHEY and CDR2 SMNVEV (reference sequence). CDR3 bases: TGTGCCAGCTCTCCCGACAGGGGGGCAGAGACCCAGTACTTC. Translated, it gives CASSPDRGAETQYF.

The chain uses TRBV29-1 and TRBJ1-2; D is unresolved. CDR3 length: 12 residues. CDR1 is SQVTM and CDR2 is ANQGSEA in the germline V gene. The V gene lost 7 bases and the J gene lost 4 bases, with 13 bases spanning the gap. The CDR3: CSATGSVYGYTF. The CDR3 bases are TGCAGCGCTACGGGGTCGGTCTATGGCTACACCTTC.

This clone was recorded a few times. The chain uses TRBV4-3 and TRBJ2-3, with D possibly matching TRBD2 (7 bases). V was trimmed by 0 bases and J by 7 bases, leaving 17 bases between them. Germline V gene sequence: CDR1 LGHNA, CDR2 YSLEER. CDR3 length: 16 residues. The CDR3 bases are TGCGCCAGCAGCCAAGAGACGCGGGGGCCTCCAAATACGCAGTATTTT. Residues: CASSQETRGPPNTQYF.